Following are 11 T cell receptor beta chains from one sample sequenced in a study of blood T cells in healthy people across ages. Together with a sample-barcoded 5' primer, a J-beta primer mix was included in a second PCR lasting roughly 7 to 11 cycles. TCRdb itself ran the 5' RACE reads through MiXCR, one entry per CDR3 protein. The sample shows hundreds of thousands of distinct CDR3 sequences, 56% of them seen only once. The source material was blood. The source is a middle-aged man in good health.

The chain recombines TRBV20-1 with TRBJ2-5; D uncertain. Germline CDR1 is DFQATT and CDR2 is SNEGSKA (reference sequence). The CDR3 sequence is 11 residues long. V was clipped by 4 bases and J by 1 base, with 4 bases between them. CDR3 in amino acids: CSATLQETQYF. CDR3 DNA sequence: TGCAGTGCTACTCTCCAAGAGACCCAGTACTTC.

This clonotype appeared a few times. The V call is TRBV24-1, the J call TRBJ2-7, with D tentatively TRBD1 (6 bases). CDR1 and CDR2 from the germline V gene are KGHDR and SFDVKD. The V end lost 3 bases, the J end lost 1 base, and 9 bases lay between the germline ends. CDR3 size: 14 residues. In DNA form, the CDR3 reads TGTGCCACCAGTGATGCTACAGGGTCCTACGAGCAGTACTTC. Protein: CATSDATGSYEQYF.

This rearrangement joins TRBV12-3 or TRBV12-4 to TRBJ2-1, with D possibly TRBD2 on 6 matching bases. Deletions cut 6 bases from V and 10 bases from J, with 13 bases between. This CDR3 contains 12 residues. The CDR3 nucleotides are TGTGCCAGCAGGTACTCTAGCGCGGAGCAGTTCTTC. Translated, it gives CASRYSSAEQFF.

This clonotype has just a few counts. The V and J genes are TRBV12-3 or TRBV12-4 and TRBJ2-5; a weak D match, TRBD1 (6 bases). The CDR3 has 14 amino acids. V lost 5 bases, J lost 4 bases, and 14 bases lay in between. The CDR3 here is CASSTQGTGETQYF. CDR3 bases: TGTGCCAGCAGTACTCAGGGGACGGGAGAGACCCAGTACTTC.

The V call is TRBV6-6, the J call TRBJ2-1, with a possible D match to TRBD2 (6 bases). Germline V gene lookup returns CDR1 MNHNY and CDR2 SVGAGI (reference sequence). The CDR3 consists of 15 residues. The V end lost 2 bases, the J end lost 3 bases, and 11 bases lay between the germline ends. CDR3 in amino acids: CASSYMGGDYNEQFF. DNA of the CDR3: TGTGCCAGCAGTTACATGGGCGGGGACTACAATGAGCAGTTCTTC.

The rearrangement joins TRBV12-3 or TRBV12-4 to TRBJ2-2; the D gene is possibly TRBD2 (6 bases). V shed 5 bases and J shed 2 bases, with 12 bases lying between them. CDR3 size: 15 residues. The CDR3 region has the DNA TGTGCCAGCAGTCTAGAGGACTACAACACCGGGGAGCTGTTTTTT. Its translation: CASSLEDYNTGELFF.

This chain connects TRBV7-3 to TRBJ2-7, with TRBD2 matching 12 bases. V lost 6 bases, J lost 4 bases, and 7 bases stayed unmatched. From germline, CDR1 is SGHTA and CDR2 FQGTGA. The CDR3 runs 15 residues. The chain's CDR3 is CASSLGGLAGYEQYF. The CDR3 coding sequence is TGTGCCAGCAGTTTGGGAGGACTAGCGGGATACGAGCAGTACTTC.

As to this clonotype: An end of the junction does not agree with germline; a read error may underlie this. The V gene is TRBV14, the J gene TRBJ1-1, with 9 bases that match TRBD1. The CDR3 has 14 residues. The germline V gene encodes CDR1 SGHDN and CDR2 FVKESK. CDR3 nucleotide sequence: TGTGCTAGCAGCCCAATACTAACAGGGGGCGAAGCTTTCTTT. This gives the protein CASSPILTGGEAFF. The whole variable domain, remainder taken from reference TRBV14 and TRBJ1-1, is EAGVTQFPSHSVIEKGQTVTLRCDPISGHDNLYWYRRVMGKEIKFLLHFVKESKQDESGMPNNRFLAERTGGTYSTLKVQPAELEDSGVYFCASSPILTGGEAFFGQGTRLTVV.

This clonotype was detected a few times. J is TRBJ1-6 and V is TRBV14; no clear D gene. The ends were cut back, 2 bases at V and 9 bases at J, with 17 bases in the middle. The CDR3 consists of 16 residues. From germline, CDR1 is SGHDN and CDR2 FVKESK. As DNA, the CDR3 is TGTGCCAGCAGCCAAATAAGAGACCCCTCGGGTTCACCCCTCCACTTT. This translates into CASSQIRDPSGSPLHF. Variable domain in full (rest from reference TRBV14 and TRBJ1-6): EAGVTQFPSHSVIEKGQTVTLRCDPISGHDNLYWYRRVMGKEIKFLLHFVKESKQDESGMPNNRFLAERTGGTYSTLKVQPAELEDSGVYFCASSQIRDPSGSPLHFGNGTRLTVT.

The chain is built from TRBV15 and TRBJ2-5; 8 bases are shared with TRBD1. The germline CDR1 and CDR2 sequences are LNHNV and YYDKDF (reference sequence). V dropped 6 bases and J dropped 2; count of bases not matched to a gene: 8. The CDR3 runs to 15 residues. CDR3 region: CATRYWDRYQETQYF. CDR3 coding DNA: TGTGCCACCAGGTATTGGGACAGGTATCAAGAGACCCAGTACTTC. Looking up the rest from reference TRBV15 and TRBJ2-5 gives the full variable domain: DAMVIQNPRYQVTQFGKPVTLSCSQTLNHNVMYWYQQKSSQAPKLLFHYYDKDFNNEADTPDNFQSRRPNTSFCFLDIRSPGLGDTAMYLCATRYWDRYQETQYFGPGTRLLVL.

This chain links TRBV6-5 with TRBJ2-7, with 14 positions matching TRBD2. The end of the DNA aligns better with TRBJ2-1, so the J call may be wrong. CDR3 size: 18 residues. CDR1 and CDR2 (germline): MNHEY, SVGAGI. The CDR3 DNA is TGTGCCAGCAGTTTCCAGACGAGACTAGCGGGAGGGGTTGGTGAGCAGTTCTTC. Protein sequence: CASSFQTRLAGGVGEQFF.